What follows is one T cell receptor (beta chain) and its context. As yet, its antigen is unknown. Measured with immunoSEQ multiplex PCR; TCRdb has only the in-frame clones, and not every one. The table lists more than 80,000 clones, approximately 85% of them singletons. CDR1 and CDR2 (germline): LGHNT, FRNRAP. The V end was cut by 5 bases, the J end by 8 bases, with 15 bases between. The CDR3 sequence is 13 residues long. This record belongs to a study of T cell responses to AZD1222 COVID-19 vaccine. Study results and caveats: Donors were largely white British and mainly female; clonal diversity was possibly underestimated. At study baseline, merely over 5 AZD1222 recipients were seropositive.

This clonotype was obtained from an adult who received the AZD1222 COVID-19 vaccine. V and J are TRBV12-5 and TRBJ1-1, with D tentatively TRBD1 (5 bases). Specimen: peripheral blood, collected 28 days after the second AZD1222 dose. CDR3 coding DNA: TGTGCTAGTGGTCGACAGATGGAAGAGGAAGCTTTCTTT. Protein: CASGRQMEEEAFF.